Below are 21 T cell receptor beta chains sequenced from a single sample in a study of beta chain features in type 1 diabetes. What was sequenced were expressed TCRB transcripts, since all of the isolated RNA had been reverse transcribed. Only in-frame clones appear in the TCRdb table, and some are missing; sequencing was by immunoSEQ multiplex PCR. This table has 640,000 or so clones, around 15% appearing once. Study findings and constraints: Researchers report that Type 1 diabetes patients had moderately but significantly shorter TCRB CDR3s across all four CD4+ subsets.

No antigen has been assigned to these receptors. The sample consisted of naive CD4+ T cells from blood. Source of these receptors: a man in his late teens or twenties with type 1 diabetes.

The chain uses TRBV20-1 and TRBJ2-1, with TRBD2 matching over 7 bases. The germline V gene has CDR1 DFQATT and CDR2 SNEGSKA (reference sequence). The CDR3 runs 11 residues. V lost 8 bases, J lost 7 bases, and 5 bases stayed unmatched. The CDR3: CSRTRENEQFF. DNA for the CDR3: TGCAGTCGAACGCGGGAGAATGAGCAGTTCTTC.

This clone was counted between two and nine times. DNA of the CDR3: TGTGCCAGCGTCGTCCAGGGGGCGGCCCAGCATTTT. Its protein product is CASVVQGAAQHF. The chain recombines TRBV6-6 with TRBJ1-5; 8 bases align to TRBD1. Germline CDR1 and CDR2: MNHNY and SVGAGI (reference sequence). The V segment lost 8 bases and the J segment 11 bases; nucleotides outside the gene matches: 8. This CDR3 has 12 amino acids.

The chain links TRBV7-2 to TRBJ1-1; 9 bases agree with TRBD1. The CDR3 runs to 16 residues. V trimming: 5 bases; J trimming: 2 bases; junction bases outside the gene matches: 9. CDR1 is SGHTA and CDR2 is FQGNSA in the germline V gene. The CDR3 DNA sequence: TGTGCCAGCAGCCGCTACCAGGGACAGGGAAACACTGAAGCTTTCTTT. Its protein product is CASSRYQGQGNTEAFF.

This clone was detected only a few times. CDR3 nucleotides: TGTGCCAGCAGCCGTGGGTTAGCTTTAGGAAATGAGCAGTTCTTC. Its translation: CASSRGLALGNEQFF. The chain links TRBV28 to TRBJ2-1; no definite D call. V lost 6 bases, J lost 7 bases, and 19 bases lay in between. CDR1 is MDHEN, CDR2 SYDVKM, per germline. The CDR3 consists of 15 residues.

The chain recombines TRBV28 with TRBJ2-1, with 7 bases aligning to TRBD1. Germline V gene data show CDR1 as MDHEN and CDR2 as SYDVKM. Germline trimming cut 7 bases from V and 1 base from J; bases unmatched to any gene: 4. There are 14 residues in the CDR3. The CDR3 spells CASINRGSYNEQFF. CDR3 coding DNA: TGTGCCAGCATTAACAGGGGTTCCTACAATGAGCAGTTCTTC.

The sample holds a few counts of this clone. This sequence joins TRBV6-5 and TRBJ2-3; the match to TRBD2 covers 8 bases. Germline CDR1 reads MNHEY; CDR2 reads SVGAGI. The CDR3 sequence is 16 residues long. Germline trimming cut 0 bases from V and 6 bases from J; bases unmatched to any gene: 8. In DNA form, the CDR3 reads TGTGCCAGCAGTTACTCGGGCGGGAGGCTGGAGGATACGCAGTATTTT. It specifies CASSYSGGRLEDTQYF.

In its sample, this clone was seen a few times. In the same sample, other DNA sequences code for this CDR3. CDR3 nucleotide sequence: TGTGCCATCAGTGAGTCCGGGGATGAGCAGTTCTTC. Translating it yields CAISESGDEQFF. This chain connects TRBV10-3 to TRBJ2-1; D is perhaps TRBD2 (5 bases). Germline assignment: CDR1 ENHRY and CDR2 SYGVKD. The V end was cut by 0 bases, the J end by 8 bases, with 5 bases between. This CDR3 comprises 12 residues.

The sample holds a few counts of this clone. The chain recombines TRBV5-1 with TRBJ1-1; perhaps TRBD1 as D (6 bases). With 3 bases removed from V and 3 bases from J, the gap between germline ends came to 12 bases. This CDR3 comprises 14 residues. CDR1 is SGHRS, CDR2 YFSETQ, per germline. CDR3 nucleotides: TGCGCCAGCAGCTACCAACAGGGAGACACTGAAGCTTTCTTT. Translating gives CASSYQQGDTEAFF.

The CDR3 reads CASSQDYGYRDYGYTF. CDR3 DNA: TGCGCCAGCAGCCAAGATTATGGGTACAGGGACTATGGCTACACCTTC. The chain recombines TRBV4-3 with TRBJ1-2; TRBD1 might be the D (6 bases). The V and J ends lost 0 bases and 3 bases respectively, with 14 bases between them. Germline V gene lookup returns CDR1 LGHNA and CDR2 YSLEER. CDR3 length: 16 amino acids.

This rearrangement joins TRBV25-1 to TRBJ2-1, with TRBD2 matching over 10 bases. Per germline, CDR1 MGHDK and CDR2 SYGVNS. V gave up 4 bases and J gave up 4 bases; unmatched junction bases: 4. This CDR3 is built from 15 residues. For the CDR3, the DNA is TGTGCCAGCAGTGGGCCTAGCGGGAGTTACAATGAGCAGTTCTTC. The encoded protein is CASSGPSGSYNEQFF.

This clone has only a few counts. The rearrangement links TRBV21-1 to TRBJ2-1; TRBD2 is the table's D call, not checked against the DNA. TRBV21-1 is described as a pseudogene. The CDR3 extends over 16 amino acids. CDR3 residues: CASSKLDLSSYNEQFF. CDR3 DNA sequence: TGTGCCAGCAGCAAACTCGACTTGAGCTCCTACAATGAGCAGTTCTTC.

This clone was counted only a few times. The chain uses TRBV7-9 and TRBJ2-7; 8 bases map to TRBD1. Trimming at V came to 2 bases and at J to 1 base, leaving 4 bases not matched to a gene. The CDR3 runs to 15 residues. CDR1 is SEHNR and CDR2 is FQNEAQ in the germline V gene (reference sequence). The CDR3: CASSLIGQGSYEQYF. Here the CDR3 DNA reads TGTGCCAGCAGCTTAATTGGACAGGGATCCTACGAGCAGTACTTC.

The chain employs TRBV30 and TRBJ2-2, with 14 bases lining up with TRBD2. Germline V gene lookup returns CDR1 GTSNPN and CDR2 SVGIG (reference sequence). Trimming at V came to 4 bases and at J to 1 base, leaving 2 bases not matched to a gene. There are 16 residues in the CDR3. This CDR3 is CAWTTSGRGNTGELFF. In DNA form, the CDR3 reads TGTGCCTGGACGACTAGCGGGAGGGGGAACACCGGGGAGCTGTTTTTT.

This clone was observed a handful of times. The chain employs TRBV5-1 and TRBJ1-1; D not certain. Germline V CDR1 and CDR2: SGHRS, YFSETQ. Trimming pared 2 bases from V and 0 bases from J, leaving 8 bases between. The CDR3 runs to 14 residues. Written as DNA, the CDR3 is TGCGCCAGCAGCTTCAATCAGGTGAACACTGAAGCTTTCTTT. Translating it yields CASSFNQVNTEAFF.

The CDR3 DNA reads TGTGCCTGGAGTACCGAGGGTTCCGGCAATCAGCCCCAGCATTTT. It encodes CAWSTEGSGNQPQHF. The chain combines TRBV30 with TRBJ1-5; D not certain. The germline V gene has CDR1 GTSNPN and CDR2 SVGIG (reference sequence). This CDR3 is 15 amino acids long. V was trimmed by 2 bases and J by 2 bases, leaving 13 bases between them. Together with reference TRBV30 and TRBJ1-5, the CDR3 gives the full variable domain: SQTIHQWPATLVQPVGSPLSLECTVEGTSNPNLYWYRQAAGRGLQLLFYSVGIGQISSEVPQNLSASRPQDRQFILSSKKLLLSDSGFYLCAWSTEGSGNQPQHFGDGTRLSIL.

The chain joins TRBV4-1 to TRBJ1-5, with D unresolved. Germline V gene lookup returns CDR1 MGHRA and CDR2 YSYEKL. The CDR3 is made up of 17 amino acids. Trimming took off 3 bases at V and 4 bases at J, with 19 bases between the two ends. The CDR3 loop is CASSHRAKEGVNQPQHF. The CDR3 DNA sequence: TGCGCCAGCAGCCACCGGGCCAAGGAGGGAGTTAATCAGCCCCAGCATTTT.

The gene calls are TRBV18 and TRBJ1-6; unclear D gene. CDR1 is KGHSH, CDR2 LQKENI, per germline. Trimming stripped 5 bases from V and 9 bases from J, with 11 bases between. This CDR3 region has 13 residues. The DNA for the CDR3 is TGTGCCAGCTCAGACGGCTTGGGTTCACCCCTCCACTTT. Amino acids: CASSDGLGSPLHF.

This clone showed up just a few times. The genes are TRBV29-1 and TRBJ2-1; D possibly corresponds to TRBD1 (6 bases). Trimming removed 7 bases from V and 4 bases from J, with 17 bases in between. Germline assignment: CDR1 SQVTM and CDR2 ANQGSEA. The CDR3 spans 14 residues. CDR3 nucleotide sequence: TGCAGCGCCCCCCCGACAGGACAATACAATGAGCAGTTCTTC. Translation: CSAPPTGQYNEQFF.

This clone has just a few counts. The CDR3 loop is CASSSWTGLTYEQYF. CDR3 in DNA: TGTGCCAGCAGTTCCTGGACAGGGCTAACCTACGAGCAGTACTTC. The V call is TRBV7-2, the J call TRBJ2-7; 8 positions match TRBD1. The germline V gene encodes CDR1 SGHTA and CDR2 FQGNSA. The CDR3 covers 15 residues. Unmatched junction bases numbered 9, after V lost 6 bases and J lost 2 bases.

This clone was counted only a few times. This rearrangement joins TRBV28 to TRBJ2-7; either TRBD1 or TRBD2 may fit D (6 bases each). Germline V lookup: CDR1 MDHEN, CDR2 SYDVKM. V was clipped by 7 bases and J by 4 bases, with 17 bases between them. The CDR3 has 14 residues. The CDR3 loop is CASIQRGAGYEQYF. In DNA, the CDR3 is TGTGCCAGCATCCAGAGGGGGGCTGGGTACGAGCAGTACTTC.

The V call is TRBV5-4, the J call TRBJ2-5; D is perhaps TRBD2 (6 bases). The CDR3 runs 14 residues. The V gene lost 4 bases and the J gene lost 4 bases, with 14 bases spanning the gap. CDR1 and CDR2 from the germline V gene are SGHNT and YYREEE (reference sequence). The CDR3 DNA reads TGTGCCAGCAGCCTGGGGGGTGGTGGAGAGACCCAGTACTTC. Protein product: CASSLGGGGETQYF.